A selection of T cell receptor beta chains follows, all from one sample in a study of blood T cell repertoires in COVID-19. The protocol was immunoSEQ multiplex PCR, while the TCRdb copy is restricted to in-frame clones and leaves out a portion. The data contain roughly 100,000 clones, 84% of them singletons. The material sequenced was peripheral blood. These receptor sequences come from a human donor in a cohort sampled during active COVID-19. Both conserved end residues are part of each CDR3. D genes are given only for firm matches. Clone sizes are given selectively: once, few, many, or a class where the clone is expanded.

D: .
V: TRBV12-5
size: few
J: TRBJ2-5
DNA: TGTGCTAGTGGTTTGCGGGGACAAGAGACCCAGTACTTC
CDR3: CASGLRGQETQYF

D: .
V: TRBV10-3
size: once
J: TRBJ1-1
DNA: TGTGCCATCAGCAGGACAGAAACTAACACTGAAGCTTTCTTT
CDR3: CAISRTETNTEAFF

D: .
V: TRBV7-3
size: .
J: TRBJ2-2
DNA: TGTGCCAGCAGCTTAACGCCACTAGCGAACACCGGGGAGCTGTTTTTT
CDR3: CASSLTPLANTGELFF

D: .
V: TRBV5-6
size: .
J: TRBJ1-1
DNA: TGTGCCAGCAGCCTCAGGGTTAGGGAAGCTTTCTTT
CDR3: CASSLRVREAFF

D: TRBD1
V: TRBV5-8
size: few
J: TRBJ2-7
DNA: TGTGCCAGCAGCCTCGGACAGGGTACCTCCTACGAGCAGTACTTC
CDR3: CASSLGQGTSYEQYF

D: TRBD1
V: TRBV30
size: .
J: TRBJ2-7
DNA: TGTGCCTGGAGGGGCAGGGGGCACGAGCAGTACTTC
CDR3: CAWRGRGHEQYF

D: TRBD1
V: TRBV7-2
size: .
J: TRBJ2-5
DNA: TGTGCCAACGGACAGGGACCAGGGGAGACCCAGTACTTC
CDR3: CANGQGPGETQYF

D: .
V: TRBV19
size: .
J: TRBJ2-7
DNA: TGTGCCAGTAGTTCGCAGGCCTTCGGCGAGCAGTACTTC
CDR3: CASSSQAFGEQYF

D: .
V: TRBV29-1
size: .
J: TRBJ2-7
DNA: TGCAGCGTTGGAGACGGAGCCTACGAGCAGTACTTC
CDR3: CSVGDGAYEQYF

D: TRBD1
V: TRBV2
size: once
J: TRBJ1-2
DNA: TGTGCCAGCACCGTACTTCTGGGACAGGGGAACGGCTACACCTTC
CDR3: CASTVLLGQGNGYTF

D: TRBD1
V: TRBV25-1
size: .
J: TRBJ2-6
DNA: TGTGCCAGCAGTCAAAGGGGGACAGGGCCAGGGGCCAACGTCCTGACTTTC
CDR3: CASSQRGTGPGANVLTF

D: TRBD1
V: TRBV29-1
size: .
J: TRBJ2-2
DNA: TGCAGCGTCACCCAAAACCTGGACAGGGGGGTATGTACCGGGGAGCTGTTTTTT
CDR3: CSVTQNLDRGVCTGELFF

D: .
V: TRBV7-2
size: .
J: TRBJ1-6
DNA: TGTGCCAGCAGCCTCAGGGTGGCGGATTCACCCCTCCACTTT
CDR3: CASSLRVADSPLHF

D: TRBD1
V: TRBV5-1
size: .
J: TRBJ2-7
DNA: TGCGCCAGCAGCATGGGACAGGGGACAAGCTCCTACGAGCAGTACTTC
CDR3: CASSMGQGTSSYEQYF

D: .
V: TRBV7-2
size: .
J: TRBJ2-1
DNA: TGTGCCAGCAGCGTACTAACTAGGGCCAATGAGCAGTTCTTC
CDR3: CASSVLTRANEQFF

D: TRBD1
V: TRBV15
size: .
J: TRBJ1-3
DNA: TGTGCCACCAGCAGAGATTCCCAGGGGGCTAGTGGAAACACCATATATTTT
CDR3: CATSRDSQGASGNTIYF

D: TRBD1
V: TRBV10-3
size: .
J: TRBJ1-6
DNA: TGTGCCATCAGGGGGACAGGTCCGAGAGATAATTCACCCCTCCACTTT
CDR3: CAIRGTGPRDNSPLHF

D: TRBD1
V: TRBV5-1
size: .
J: TRBJ2-7
DNA: TGCGCCAGCAGCCGGACATGGACAGGACTCGCCGAGCAGTACTTC
CDR3: CASSRTWTGLAEQYF

D: TRBD1
V: TRBV19
size: .
J: TRBJ1-2
DNA: TGTGCCAGTAGTAAATCAGGACAGGGGACGCATGGCTACACCTTC
CDR3: CASSKSGQGTHGYTF

D: .
V: TRBV7-2
size: .
J: TRBJ1-2
DNA: TGTGCCAGCAGCCCCGACAAAGCAGGGTATAGCTACACCTTC
CDR3: CASSPDKAGYSYTF

D: .
V: TRBV6-5
size: .
J: TRBJ2-7
DNA: TGTGCCAGCAGTTACTCCCCGACAGCCACCTACGAGCAGTACTTC
CDR3: CASSYSPTATYEQYF

D: .
V: TRBV9
size: few
J: TRBJ2-5
DNA: TGTGCCAGCAGCGTAGGGGCGGGGGCCCAAGAGACCCAGTACTTC
CDR3: CASSVGAGAQETQYF

D: .
V: TRBV10-1
size: few
J: TRBJ2-2
DNA: TGCGCCAGCAGCCCCTTTGCGGGGTCCACCGGGGAGCTGTTTTTT
CDR3: CASSPFAGSTGELFF

D: .
V: TRBV19
size: few
J: TRBJ1-1
DNA: TGTGCCAGTACGGGGGGCGCGGGGAGGTTCACTGAAGCTTTCTTT
CDR3: CASTGGAGRFTEAFF

D: TRBD1
V: TRBV25-1
size: .
J: TRBJ1-1
DNA: TGTGCCAGCAGTGAATGGAAGGGGGCGAGTACTGAAGCTTTCTTT
CDR3: CASSEWKGASTEAFF

D: TRBD2
V: TRBV10-3
size: .
J: TRBJ2-3
DNA: TGTGCCATCAGTTTATCCCCGGGACTCGGGGGGGTATTCGATACGCAGTATTTT
CDR3: CAISLSPGLGGVFDTQYF

D: .
V: TRBV27
size: .
J: TRBJ1-5
DNA: TGTGCCAGCAGTTTATCGGCCCCCCGGGGTAATCAGCCCCAGCATTTT
CDR3: CASSLSAPRGNQPQHF

D: .
V: TRBV23-1
size: .
J: TRBJ2-7
DNA: TGCGCCAGCAGTCATCCCGTAGGGGGGGTCGAGCAGTACTTC
CDR3: CASSHPVGGVEQYF

D: .
V: TRBV6-5
size: .
J: TRBJ2-7
DNA: TGTGCCAGCAGTTACGGGCTCGCATACGAGCAGTACTTC
CDR3: CASSYGLAYEQYF

D: .
V: TRBV6-2/TRBV6-3
size: .
J: TRBJ2-7
DNA: TGTGCCAGCAGTTTGGTGAGCTCCTACGAGCAGTACTTC
CDR3: CASSLVSSYEQYF

D: .
V: TRBV5-4
size: .
J: TRBJ1-1
DNA: TGTGCCAGCAGCCTCTGGAGTGAAGCTTTCTTT
CDR3: CASSLWSEAFF

D: .
V: TRBV15
size: .
J: TRBJ2-2
DNA: TGTGCCACCAGCAGGGGGCTGGGCAGGAACACCGGGGAGCTGTTTTTT
CDR3: CATSRGLGRNTGELFF

D: TRBD1
V: TRBV5-6
size: .
J: TRBJ1-4
DNA: TGTGCCAGCAGCCCAGGACCCGACAGGGGGAATGAAAAACTGTTTTTT
CDR3: CASSPGPDRGNEKLFF

D: .
V: TRBV12-3/TRBV12-4
size: .
J: TRBJ2-1
DNA: TGTGCCAGCAGCCGTGACCCGGACAGCAAGCAGTTCTTC
CDR3: CASSRDPDSKQFF

D: .
V: TRBV5-1
size: once
J: TRBJ1-6
DNA: TGCGCCAGCAGCCCGAGAGGGCAGGAGTATAATTCACCCCTCCACTTT
CDR3: CASSPRGQEYNSPLHF